This T cell receptor beta chain originates from a study of shared clonotypes between healthy human individuals. About this clone: Its antigen is still unknown.

Libraries were prepared by immunoSEQ multiplex PCR; TCRdb keeps only in-frame clonotypes and omits some of them. The sample lists millions of clones, about 93% occurring once. Findings and limits, study-wide: Naive subsets typically showed greater estimated richness than memory subsets.

CD45RO-negative cells were positively selected for CCR7, leaving out terminally differentiated effector memory CD45RA+ cells. Donors were healthy HIV-negative adults without recently reported acute infections or vaccinations. The CDR3 loop spans 12 amino acids. Germline assignment: CDR1 SGHTS and CDR2 YDEGEE. The V end lost 3 bases, the J end lost 4 bases, and 5 bases lay between the germline ends. The chain employs TRBV5-8 and TRBJ1-5; a possible D gene is TRBD1 (5 bases). The sample consisted of naive CD8+ T cells from PBMCs. This TCR derives from a man between 18 and 29 years old in good health. Some clones in this sample may be carry-over from other donors' samples. CDR3 bases: TGTGCCAGCAGCTGGGGGAATCAGCCCCAGCATTTT. Translating it yields CASSWGNQPQHF.